These T cell receptor beta chains were read from a single sample in a study of shared T cell receptors in the human thymus. The data were produced by immunoSEQ multiplex PCR, yet TCRdb's version contains in-frame clones alone and is incomplete. This repertoire shows approximately 490,000 clones, approximately 78% found once; its top ten account for 0.01% to 0.015%. These data also featured in a second study, about human thymus T cells.

Sequenced input: thymocytes. These receptors came from a boy younger than two with a congenital heart defect. The CDR3 runs from the conserved cysteine through the conserved F or W. The D gene is left open where the match is weak. Only some rows state a clone size, as once, few, many or a class for expanded clones.

clone size	J gene	V gene	D gene	CDR3 protein	CDR3 DNA
NA	TRBJ2-1	TRBV12-5	TRBD2	CASGLPHYHMGGRAGSYNEQFF	TGTGCTAGTGGTTTGCCCCACTACCACATGGGCGGGAGGGCCGGCTCCTACAATGAGCAGTTCTTC
NA	TRBJ1-2	TRBV2	TRBD1	CASSEEGAGYGYTF	TGTGCCAGCAGTGAAGAGGGGGCTGGATATGGCTACACCTTC
NA	TRBJ1-4	TRBV4-1	TRBD1	CASSPSRDRGSNEKLFF	TGCGCCAGCAGCCCCTCTCGGGACAGGGGGAGTAATGAAAAACTGTTTTTT
few	TRBJ2-3	TRBV6-1	NA	CASSETYTDTQYF	TGTGCCAGCAGTGAAACCTACACAGATACGCAGTATTTT
once	TRBJ1-1	TRBV30	NA	CAWSVGNGTMNTEAFF	TGTGCCTGGAGTGTAGGAAACGGAACTATGAACACTGAAGCTTTCTTT
NA	TRBJ2-1	TRBV4-3	NA	CASSHRQGGNEQFF	TGCGCCAGCAGCCATCGACAGGGAGGAAATGAGCAGTTCTTC
NA	TRBJ2-6	TRBV4-1	TRBD2	CASSQSKGGSPTVPGANVLTF	TGCGCCAGCAGCCAAAGCAAAGGCGGGAGCCCTACAGTTCCTGGGGCCAACGTCCTGACTTTC
NA	TRBJ2-1	TRBV11-2	TRBD2	CASSFGGEGFF	TGTGCCAGCAGCTTTGGCGGGGAGGGGTTCTTC
NA	TRBJ1-5	TRBV15	NA	CATSRDGGRRQHHSNQPQHF	TGTGCCACCAGCAGAGATGGCGGTAGGCGACAGCACCATAGCAATCAGCCCCAGCATTTT
few	TRBJ1-1	TRBV5-6	NA	CASSCQVQGMNTEAFF	TGTGCCAGCAGCTGTCAGGTCCAGGGGATGAACACTGAAGCTTTCTTT
NA	TRBJ2-1	TRBV7-2	TRBD1	CASSRNGTGVAGPDDEQFF	TGTGCCAGCAGCCGAAACGGGACAGGGGTTGCGGGACCGGACGATGAGCAGTTCTTC
NA	TRBJ1-1	TRBV2	TRBD1	CASSEDRGLGWTEAFF	TGTGCCAGCAGTGAGGACAGGGGGTTGGGCTGGACTGAAGCTTTCTTT
NA	TRBJ2-7	TRBV7-2	TRBD2	CASSQGGVRGSSYEQYF	TGTGCCAGCAGCCAGGGCGGGGTGCGGGGGAGCTCCTACGAGCAGTACTTC
NA	TRBJ2-5	TRBV4-1	TRBD2	CASSQVSGSPQETQYF	TGCGCCAGCAGCCAAGTAAGCGGGAGCCCCCAAGAGACCCAGTACTTC
NA	TRBJ2-7	TRBV6-1	NA	CASSEAVGRGRRSYEQYF	TGTGCCAGCAGTGAAGCAGTCGGCAGGGGCCGCCGATCCTACGAGCAGTACTTC
NA	TRBJ1-1	TRBV10-1	TRBD1	CASSSDRRAFF	TGCGCCAGCAGTTCGGACAGGCGAGCTTTCTTT
few	TRBJ1-2	TRBV7-3	NA	CASGEYGYTF	TGTGCCAGCGGGGAGTATGGCTACACCTTC
NA	TRBJ2-7	TRBV2	TRBD2	CASSAGTSGRGGPYEQYF	TGTGCCAGCAGTGCGGGGACTAGCGGGAGGGGGGGACCCTACGAGCAGTACTTC
NA	TRBJ2-1	TRBV25-1	NA	CASSDSRSSYNEQFF	TGTGCCAGCAGTGACTCCCGGAGCTCCTACAATGAGCAGTTCTTC
NA	TRBJ2-7	TRBV19	NA	CASSQQGYEQYF	TGTGCCAGTAGTCAACAGGGCTACGAGCAGTACTTC
NA	TRBJ2-7	TRBV7-8	TRBD1	CASSFRDRGYEQYF	TGTGCCAGCAGCTTTCGGGACAGGGGCTACGAGCAGTACTTC
NA	TRBJ2-3	TRBV4-3	TRBD2	CASSQGGEEREGLSTDTQYF	TGCGCCAGCAGCCAAGGGGGCGAGGAGCGGGAGGGCCTTAGCACAGATACGCAGTATTTT
once	TRBJ2-1	TRBV2	NA	CASSESTGTEQRALYNEQFF	TGTGCCAGCAGTGAATCTACGGGCACCGAGCAGAGGGCCCTCTACAATGAGCAGTTCTTC
few	TRBJ2-2	TRBV2	TRBD2	CASRHTSGRAGRQTGELFF	TGTGCCAGCAGACACACTAGCGGGAGGGCCGGTCGACAAACCGGGGAGCTGTTTTTT
NA	TRBJ1-1	TRBV5-1	NA	CASSLVETGDTEAFF	TGCGCCAGCAGCTTGGTAGAGACAGGAGACACTGAAGCTTTCTTT
NA	TRBJ1-1	TRBV4-3	NA	CASSQDRSGVNTEAFF	TGCGCCAGCAGCCAAGATAGAAGCGGGGTGAACACTGAAGCTTTCTTT
NA	TRBJ1-1	TRBV10-2	NA	CASSEGASTEAFF	TGCGCCAGCAGTGAAGGAGCCAGCACTGAAGCTTTCTTT
NA	TRBJ2-2	TRBV28	TRBD2	CASRLAGVGTGELFF	TGTGCCAGCAGGCTAGCGGGAGTCGGCACCGGGGAGCTGTTTTTT
NA	TRBJ2-1	TRBV5-1	TRBD1	CASRCDKTGATNTNEQFF	TGCGCCAGCAGGTGTGATAAGACAGGGGCAACAAACACCAATGAGCAGTTCTTC
NA	TRBJ2-7	TRBV27	NA	CASSFPGFKVEQYF	TGTGCCAGCAGTTTTCCGGGATTTAAGGTCGAGCAGTACTTC
NA	TRBJ1-1	TRBV11-2	NA	CASSLEGGRGTEAFF	TGTGCCAGCAGCTTAGAGGGCGGGAGGGGGACTGAAGCTTTCTTT
few	TRBJ1-2	TRBV5-1	NA	CASSPDVRRDGYTF	TGCGCCAGCAGCCCGGACGTCCGGAGGGATGGCTACACCTTC
NA	TRBJ2-5	TRBV18	TRBD2	CASSPRLAGGVRTQYF	TGTGCCAGCTCACCTCGACTAGCGGGAGGGGTAAGGACCCAGTACTTC
NA	TRBJ2-7	TRBV10-3	TRBD2	CAIRASGRGNEQYF	TGTGCCATCAGGGCTAGCGGGAGAGGAAACGAGCAGTACTTC
NA	TRBJ2-7	TRBV12-5	TRBD1	CASGHQTDRERAYEQYF	TGTGCTAGTGGACACCAGACTGACAGGGAACGGGCCTACGAGCAGTACTTC
few	TRBJ2-5	TRBV5-4	NA	CASSPEAGQETQYF	TGTGCCAGCAGCCCAGAGGCGGGCCAAGAGACCCAGTACTTC
NA	TRBJ2-1	TRBV11-2	TRBD2	CASSLGTSGRLAEQFF	TGTGCCAGCAGCTTAGGGACTAGCGGGAGGTTGGCTGAGCAGTTCTTC
NA	TRBJ2-3	TRBV19	NA	CASSKSGSADTQYF	TGTGCCAGTAGTAAATCGGGAAGCGCAGATACGCAGTATTTT
NA	TRBJ2-5	TRBV19	TRBD1	CASSIRKGAETQYF	TGTGCCAGTAGTATACGGAAGGGGGCGGAGACCCAGTACTTC
NA	TRBJ2-1	TRBV6-1	NA	CAVTRVAYNEQFF	TGTGCCGTGACCAGGGTCGCTTACAATGAGCAGTTCTTC
NA	TRBJ2-5	TRBV6-4	TRBD2	CASSDEGGETQYF	TGTGCCAGCAGTGACGAGGGAGGGGAGACCCAGTACTTC
NA	TRBJ2-7	TRBV6-4	TRBD2	CASAAGPYSYEQYF	TGTGCCAGCGCAGCGGGACCTTACTCCTACGAGCAGTACTTC
NA	TRBJ1-3	TRBV11-2	TRBD1	CASSPGTGLYSGNTIYF	TGTGCCAGCAGCCCGGGGACAGGTTTATACTCTGGAAACACCATATATTTT
NA	TRBJ2-5	TRBV11-3	TRBD2	CASSWTSGRAFETQYF	TGTGCCAGCAGCTGGACTAGCGGGAGGGCCTTCGAGACCCAGTACTTC
NA	TRBJ2-7	TRBV19	TRBD1	CASSAATFRDSDYEQYF	TGTGCCAGTAGTGCAGCAACCTTCCGGGACAGCGACTACGAGCAGTACTTC
NA	TRBJ1-2	TRBV19	TRBD1	CASNPRDRGNYGYTF	TGTGCCAGTAACCCGCGGGACAGGGGGAACTATGGCTACACCTTC
NA	TRBJ2-7	TRBV19	TRBD1	CASSMGGGQGFYEQYF	TGTGCCAGTAGTATGGGCGGGGGACAGGGCTTCTACGAGCAGTACTTC
NA	TRBJ2-7	TRBV7-8	TRBD1	CASSHPWTGAHEQYF	TGTGCCAGCAGCCACCCGTGGACAGGGGCCCACGAGCAGTACTTC
few	TRBJ1-3	TRBV7-9	NA	CASSPEAVRGNTIYF	TGTGCCAGCAGCCCTGAGGCGGTTCGGGGAAACACCATATATTTT
NA	TRBJ1-5	TRBV15	NA	CATSRDHREGSNQPQHF	TGTGCCACCAGCAGAGACCACAGGGAGGGAAGCAATCAGCCCCAGCATTTT